This record covers a single TCR beta chain. The data derive from a study of cytomegalovirus exposure and HLA in healthy donors. CDR1 and CDR2 from the germline V gene are LNHDA and SQIVND (reference sequence). V shed 5 bases and J shed 13 bases, with 18 bases lying between them. The CDR3 totals 14 residues. It was with 60 Vbeta and 13 Jbeta primers that the PCR ran. Assay: immunoSEQ multiplex PCR; the TCRdb copy retains only in-frame clones and omits some. This sample has more than 150,000 clones, with about 80% found just once. Sequencing was done on a sample of PBMCs. The rearrangement joins TRBV19 to TRBJ1-6; a weak D match, TRBD1 (5 bases). The TCR originated in a woman aged 18-29 years in good health and CMV-seropositive. The CDR3 loop is CASSWGTLRRPLHF. The CDR3 nucleotides read TGTGCCAGTAGTTGGGGGACTTTGAGGCGGCCCCTCCACTTT.